This T cell receptor beta chain comes out of a study of blood T cell repertoires in COVID-19 (dated by TCRdb to about 2020). For context, the study as a whole: Samples from collaborators originated in the United States, Italy and Spain and spanned both the acute and convalescent phases of COVID-19. The prospective study material was composed of cDNA or gDNA derived from T cells, B-cell-depleted T cells, or PBMCs. Subjects who had been exposed to COVID-19, were actively infected with it, or had recovered from it provided the deeply sampled blood TCRbeta repertoires that made up the dataset. A freely available public database, intended as a resource for researchers studying the immune response to SARS-CoV-2, is where the repertoires were released. The samples were drawn from the first 160 participants of the ongoing ImmuneRACE study and from 950 to 1,500 subjects provided by 6 global collaborators. Nearly every sample came with metadata listing a de-identified subject ID, COVID-19 status, age in years and sex. Where HLA class I and class II types were available, the types were taken from metadata supplied by the sample provider, not from assay-based typing. The research as a whole found: How much clinical and demographic metadata was included differed by source and by participant, and the metadata was provided uncurated.

A note on this clone: Its antigen is currently not known. No much larger clone is present one base from it, and per-base qualities are unavailable.

The germline V gene provides CDR1 SGHRS and CDR2 YFSETQ. V is pared back by 0 bases and J by 2 bases, with 11 bases lying between the germline termini. CDR3 length: 15 amino acids, cysteine to phenylalanine. Only CDR3 DNA is held: 45 bases, read in frame from base 1. TCRbeta CDR3 regions were amplified from genomic DNA using the immunoSEQ Assay, a bias-controlled multiplex PCR. The authors processed their data as follows. Within the assay, amplification of reference gene primers was used to estimate how many nucleated cells each sample contained. To quantify the absolute abundance of each unique TCRbeta CDR3 rearrangement, sequence reads were collapsed and filtered. For each sample, productive Simpson clonality was calculated by taking the square root of Simpson's diversity index across productive rearrangements. The table was pulled from immuneACCESS by TCRdb, which kept in-frame rearrangements only. Such tables lose some clones; where checked, under half of the loss comes from unresolved V genes, and the rest has no known cause. V and J calls and clone size are as listed in that table; D and trimming were resolved from the DNA. Across this sample there are around 300,000 clones, with around 85% seen only once. In total, the top ten clones hold 2% to 3% of the sample.

Participants in the prospective study were aged roughly 18 to 89 years, lived in over 20 United States geographic areas, and enrolled through a virtual design. Cohort assignment in the prospective study relied on participant-reported clinical history from a screening survey and a study questionnaire. ImmuneRACE Cohort 3 recovered participants were defined by two consecutive negative NP/OP PCR tests, healthcare professional clearance, or symptom resolution. Mobile phlebotomists in the prospective study collected whole blood, serum and a nasopharyngeal or oropharyngeal swab from every participant. Prospective study participants could optionally give additional blood draws and questionnaires over an approximately 2-month period. Before DNA extraction, blood samples from the prospective study were shipped at room temperature or frozen.

The sequence derives from a woman aged 50 to 60 who had recovered from COVID-19. The chain couples TRBV5-1 to TRBJ2-5, and perhaps TRBD2 as D gene, on 5 matching bases. The sample comprised PBMCs or T cells enriched from blood (not recorded which). The nucleotide sequence reads as follows: TGCGCCAGCAGCTTGGCGCTGCCGGGACAAGAGACCCAGTACTTC. Its translation reads: CASSLALPGQETQYF.